Shown below are 29 T cell receptor beta chains from a single sample sequenced in a study of identical twins. TCRdb recomputed calls from the 5' RACE reads with MiXCR, one row per CDR3 protein. In the table there are approximately 280,000 distinct CDR3 sequences, under 9% of which are singletons. The sample was also reused in another study, on yellow fever vaccine responses in identical twins.

The source material was memory (CD45RO+) T cells sorted from blood. The receptors come from a woman between 18 and 29 years old in good health.

The rearrangement links TRBV28 to TRBJ2-3; 7 nucleotides line up with TRBD1. The CDR3 is 13 amino acids. The J segment lost 6 bases and the V segment lost 4 bases, leaving 4 bases of the junction unmatched. In germline, CDR1 is MDHEN, CDR2 SYDVKM. The DNA for the CDR3 is TGTGCCAGCAGTTCGGACAGGAGGGATACGCAGTATTTT. It encodes CASSSDRRDTQYF.

This clonotype was counted a few times. The chain uses TRBV2 and TRBJ1-2, with D maybe TRBD1 (6 bases). The CDR3 runs to 16 residues. Germline V gene sequence: CDR1 SNHLY, CDR2 FYNNEI. Trimming took off 7 bases at V and 8 bases at J, with 26 bases between the two ends. The CDR3 DNA is TGTGCCAGCACTCCCCTCGGGGGCAGGACGGAGACGGGCTACACCTTC. Amino acids: CASTPLGGRTETGYTF. Full variable domain (remainder filled in from reference TRBV2 and TRBJ1-2): EPEVTQTPSHQVTQMGQEVILRCVPISNHLYFYWYRQILGQKVEFLVSFYNNEISEKSEIFDDQFSVERPDGSNFTLKIRSTKLEDSAMYFCASTPLGGRTETGYTFGSGTRLTVV.

This clonotype was counted a few times. This chain connects TRBV24-1 to TRBJ2-1; 8 bases match TRBD2. Germline loops: CDR1 KGHDR, CDR2 SFDVKD. V dropped 2 bases and J dropped 0; count of bases not matched to a gene: 5. The CDR3 is 17 amino acids. CDR3 region: CATSDSFTSGSYNEQFF. Here the CDR3 DNA reads TGTGCCACCAGTGATTCCTTTACTAGCGGCTCCTACAATGAGCAGTTCTTC.

This clonotype has a count of ten or more. The chain links TRBV7-9 to TRBJ2-5; TRBD2 matches 13 bases. The CDR3 totals 17 residues. The trim removed 5 bases at V and 5 bases at J, leaving 11 bases unmatched. Germline CDR1 and CDR2: SEHNR and FQNEAQ (reference sequence). The CDR3 spells CASSALGTSGVLETQYF. CDR3 in DNA: TGTGCCAGCAGCGCTTTGGGGACTAGCGGGGTTTTGGAGACCCAGTACTTC.

Worth noting for this clonotype: Germline is not matched at one junction end, which may reflect a read error. CDR3 DNA: TGTGCCATCAGCCCCGGGCTGGCAGATACGCAGTATTTT. It encodes CAISPGLADTQYF. V usage is TRBV5-6 and J usage is TRBJ2-3; no reliable D call. Germline values: CDR1 SGHDT, CDR2 YYEEEE. CDR3 length: 13 residues.

The chain couples TRBV20-1 to TRBJ1-2, with D perhaps TRBD1 (6 bases). The CDR3 has 16 residues. From germline, CDR1 is DFQATT and CDR2 SNEGSKA (reference sequence). The germline V and J ends were trimmed by 5 bases and 0 bases, with 19 bases remaining between them. CDR3 DNA: TGCAGTGCTGCGACTTTAGTCAGGGGTCCTAACTATGGCTACACCTTC. Translating gives CSAATLVRGPNYGYTF.

With respect to this clonotype: Its ends do not fully match the called genes, so a read error is possible. This chain uses TRBV20-1 with TRBJ2-5; TRBD2 agrees at 10 bases. Germline values: CDR1 DFQATT, CDR2 SNEGSKA (reference sequence). CDR3 length: 19 amino acids. The CDR3 DNA is TGCTGTGCTAGAGTAGCGGGAGGTAACCTATATTACACTCAAGAGACCCAGTACTTC. It specifies CCARVAGGNLYYTQETQYF.

Only a few counts were recorded for this clonotype. DNA for the CDR3: TGTGCCAGCAGTTTCCTCCAGGGCCGGGGCGAGCAGTACGTC. The encoded protein is CASSFLQGRGEQYV. This sequence joins TRBV28 and TRBJ2-7, with D perhaps assigned TRBD1 or TRBD2 (5 bases each). There are 14 residues in the CDR3. The V gene's germline CDR1 is MDHEN and CDR2 SYDVKM. Trimming removed 3 bases from V and 6 bases from J, with 15 bases in between.

The genes are TRBV6-5 and TRBJ1-2; a weak D match, TRBD1 (5 bases). The V end was cut by 2 bases, the J end by 6 bases, with 16 bases between. The germline CDR1 and CDR2 sequences are MNHEY and SVGAGI. The CDR3 has 15 residues. The CDR3 bases are TGTGCCAGCAGTTACGGGGCACGGGGAGGCGATGGCTACACCTTC. Translating it yields CASSYGARGGDGYTF.

V usage is TRBV6-5 and J usage is TRBJ2-2; possibly TRBD2 for D (5 bases). Germline values: CDR1 MNHEY, CDR2 SVGAGI. CDR3 length: 15 amino acids. V lost 0 bases and J lost 7, with 12 bases in between. The CDR3 nucleotides are TGTGCCAGCAGTTACTCGCCGGTTCGGGACGGGGAGCTGTTTTTT. Protein: CASSYSPVRDGELFF.

This clonotype occurred many times. The chain joins TRBV5-1 to TRBJ2-5, with a weak D call TRBD1 (5 bases). V gave up 0 bases and J gave up 3 bases, with 9 bases separating them. Germline CDR1 SGHRS, CDR2 YFSETQ. The CDR3 has 14 residues. CDR3 in DNA: TGCGCCAGCAGCTTGGGGGGCAGGGAAGAGACCCAGTACTTC. It specifies CASSLGGREETQYF.

The V gene is TRBV11-1, the J gene TRBJ2-3; D ambiguous. V was pared by 1 base and J by 0 bases, with 8 bases between. The germline V gene encodes CDR1 SGHAT and CDR2 FQDESV (reference sequence). CDR3 length equals 15 residues. The CDR3: CASSLVETSTDTQYF. In DNA form, the CDR3 reads TGTGCCAGCAGCTTAGTGGAGACTAGCACAGATACGCAGTATTTT.

This clonotype was seen ten or more times. The rearrangement uses TRBV28 and TRBJ1-2; D gene unclear. V was pared by 5 bases and J by 3 bases, with 13 bases between. The CDR3 is made up of 14 amino acids. Looked up from germline, CDR1 is MDHEN and CDR2 is SYDVKM. CDR3 sequence (DNA): TGTGCCAGCAGTGAGACAACTGCTTACTATGGCTACACCTTC. Its translation: CASSETTAYYGYTF.

This clonotype was found many times. This chain connects TRBV7-8 to TRBJ2-2; weak D call: TRBD2 (5 bases). The germline V gene has CDR1 SGHVS and CDR2 FQNEAQ. With 5 bases removed from V and 2 bases from J, the gap between germline ends came to 15 bases. CDR3 length: 16 amino acids. The CDR3: CASSPPGELNTGELFF. CDR3 bases: TGTGCCAGCAGCCCACCCGGGGAGCTTAACACCGGGGAGCTGTTTTTT.

This clonotype was seen repeatedly, ten times or more. This chain joins TRBV20-1 and TRBJ2-1, with 8 bases aligning to TRBD1. The germline V gene has CDR1 DFQATT and CDR2 SNEGSKA (reference sequence). This CDR3 region has 14 residues. The trim removed 3 bases at V and 6 bases at J, leaving 7 bases unmatched. The CDR3 DNA is TGCAGTGCTAGGTCCCAGGGGGCTCCCAATGAGCAGTTCTTC. This translates into CSARSQGAPNEQFF.

V gene TRBV18 combines with J gene TRBJ2-3, with D perhaps matching TRBD2 (6 bases). In germline, CDR1 is KGHSH, CDR2 LQKENI. Trimming cost V 3 bases and J 2 bases, with 12 bases left between them. The CDR3 runs 15 residues. The CDR3, as DNA: TGTGCCAGCTCACCGGGACTTAGCAACACAGATACGCAGTATTTT. It translates to CASSPGLSNTDTQYF.

V gene TRBV19 combines with J gene TRBJ2-3; TRBD2 agrees at 7 bases. This CDR3 spans 17 amino acids. V dropped 3 bases and J dropped 0; count of bases not matched to a gene: 9. The V gene's germline CDR1 is LNHDA and CDR2 SQIVND (reference sequence). CDR3 in DNA: TGTGCCAGTAGTATTGCGGTGGCTAGCGGAAGCACAGATACGCAGTATTTT. It yields the protein CASSIAVASGSTDTQYF.

This clonotype turned up a few times. The chain joins TRBV5-1 to TRBJ2-5, with D perhaps matching TRBD2 (5 bases). Germline lookup yields CDR1 SGHRS and CDR2 YFSETQ. Trimming left V 2 bases short and J 5 bases short, with 10 bases between. There are 13 residues in the CDR3. CDR3 region: CASSFEGTETQYF. The CDR3 DNA reads as TGCGCCAGCAGCTTTGAGGGAACCGAGACCCAGTACTTC.

A few counts support this clonotype. The chain carries TRBV12-3 or TRBV12-4 and TRBJ2-5; 10 bases match TRBD1. V shed 5 bases and J 2 bases; nucleotides not matched to a gene: 11. The CDR3 spans 17 residues. The CDR3 region is CASSQGGQGPIQETQYF. CDR3 in DNA: TGTGCCAGCAGTCAGGGGGGACAGGGGCCCATTCAAGAGACCCAGTACTTC.

Only a few counts were recorded for this clonotype. Written as DNA, the CDR3 is TGCAGCGTCGGAGGCTTAAGGGGCTACACCTTC. This encodes CSVGGLRGYTF. The chain links TRBV29-1 to TRBJ1-2; D uncertain. The CDR3 totals 11 residues. Germline loops: CDR1 SQVTM, CDR2 ANQGSEA. V was shortened by 6 bases and J by 8 bases, with 13 bases between the two germline ends.

This clonotype was observed many times. The chain couples TRBV29-1 to TRBJ2-1; TRBD1 or TRBD2 may be the D gene (5 bases each). The CDR3 has 12 amino acids. Per germline, CDR1 SQVTM and CDR2 ANQGSEA. V dropped 7 bases and J dropped 7 bases, with 14 bases sitting between them. The CDR3 spells CSARDQGNEQFF. CDR3 DNA: TGCAGCGCCCGGGACCAAGGGAATGAGCAGTTCTTC.

This clonotype was recorded a few times. This chain connects TRBV20-1 to TRBJ2-7; the D is unclear. Germline CDR1 and CDR2: DFQATT and SNEGSKA (reference sequence). The CDR3 is 12 residues long. V gave up 3 bases and J gave up 3 bases, with 9 bases separating them. CDR3 in amino acids: CSASRTLYEQYV. CDR3 coding DNA: TGCAGTGCTAGTCGCACGCTCTACGAGCAGTACGTC.

The chain employs TRBV6-1 and TRBJ2-1; the match to TRBD2 covers 7 bases. From germline, CDR1 is MNHNS and CDR2 SASEGT. V dropped 6 bases and J dropped 5; count of bases not matched to a gene: 22. This CDR3 spans 19 amino acids. Here the CDR3 reads CASRGDGSFGGSTNNEQFF. CDR3 DNA: TGTGCCAGCAGGGGCGATGGGTCCTTCGGCGGGAGCACCAACAATGAGCAGTTCTTC.

The rearrangement uses TRBV6-2 or TRBV6-3 and TRBJ1-5; D gene uncertain. The germline V gene has CDR1 MNHEY and CDR2 SVGEGT. This CDR3 contains 13 residues. Trimming left V 6 bases short and J 0 bases short, with 6 bases between. The CDR3 region has the DNA TGTGCCAGCAGGTCTAATAGCAATCAGCCCCAGCATTTT. It specifies CASRSNSNQPQHF.

V usage is TRBV3-1 and J usage is TRBJ2-3; TRBD2 aligns across 9 bases. With 0 bases clipped from V and 6 bases from J, the junction kept 4 bases outside the gene matches. Per germline, CDR1 LGHDT and CDR2 YNNKEL (reference sequence). The CDR3 is 15 residues long. The CDR3 sequence is CASSQDLAGPDTQYF. For the CDR3, the DNA is TGTGCCAGCAGCCAAGATCTAGCGGGACCCGATACGCAGTATTTT.

This clonotype was detected only a few times. V gene TRBV5-6 combines with J gene TRBJ2-7; a weak D match, TRBD2 (5 bases). Germline CDR1 SGHDT, CDR2 YYEEEE. This CDR3 region has 13 residues. V lost 0 bases and J lost 5, with 9 bases in between. The CDR3 protein is CASSLGRLHEQYV. The CDR3 bases are TGTGCCAGCAGCTTGGGGAGGCTTCACGAGCAGTACGTC.

The J gene is TRBJ2-5, the V gene TRBV19, with 11 bases aligning to TRBD2. Germline CDR1 reads LNHDA; CDR2 reads SQIVND (reference sequence). J was trimmed by 4 bases and V by 7 bases; bases with no gene match: 2. The CDR3 covers 13 residues. For the CDR3, the DNA is TGTGCCAGTATCGGGACTAGCGGAGAGACCCAGTACTTC. It encodes CASIGTSGETQYF. Full variable domain (rest looked up from reference TRBV19 and TRBJ2-5): DGGITQSPKYLFRKEGQNVTLSCEQNLNHDAMYWYRQDPGQGLRLIYYSQIVNDFQKGDIAEGYSVSREKKESFPLTVTSAQKNPTAFYLCASIGTSGETQYFGPGTRLLVL.

This clonotype came up a few times. The genes are TRBV5-6 and TRBJ1-2, with D unclear. V shed 6 bases and J shed 2 bases, with 14 bases lying between them. This CDR3 comprises 14 residues. The V gene's germline CDR1 is SGHDT and CDR2 YYEEEE. CDR3 bases: TGTGCCAGCAACTTCTTGGCTGAGAACTATGGCTACACCTTC. Translation gives CASNFLAENYGYTF.

This clonotype turned up a few times. The rearrangement joins TRBV6-5 to TRBJ2-1; TRBD2 matches at 9 bases. The germline gives CDR1 MNHEY, CDR2 SVGAGI. This CDR3 is 16 amino acids long. Trimming cost V 0 bases and J 4 bases; bases outside gene matches: 4. CDR3: CASSYSFLAGYNEQFF. The DNA of the CDR3 is TGTGCCAGCAGTTACTCCTTCCTAGCGGGATACAATGAGCAGTTCTTC.